This T cell receptor (beta chain) was documented in a study of T cells in Graves' hyperthyroidism and ophthalmopathy. Between the trimmed V and J ends, which lost 2 bases and 8 bases, there was a span of 15 bases. Germline lookup yields CDR1 LGHDT and CDR2 YNNKEL (reference sequence). This CDR3 has 15 amino acids. General observations from the study: The blood repertoire included most of the expanded thyroid clonotypes above 0.001.

TCR beta CDR3 sequences were amplified from RNA transcripts. HTBI primers drove first-round RT-PCR of the TCR CDR3. One entry per CDR3 protein results from TCRdb running MiXCR on the multiplex PCR reads. The repertoire has approximately 270,000 distinct CDR3 sequences, about 14% of them found once; the top ten carry about an eighth. This clonotype was seen repeatedly, ten times or more. Its matching antigen is unknown. The receptor's source is a woman in her thirties or forties with Graves' hyperthyroidism that later progressed to Graves' ophthalmopathy. This chain uses TRBV3-1 with TRBJ2-2, with D tentatively TRBD1 or TRBD2 (5 bases each). The sequenced sample was blood. CDR3 nucleotide sequence: TGTGCCAGCAGCCAACAGGGACGAAGGAGAGGGGAGCTGTTTTTT. Its translation: CASSQQGRRRGELFF. The whole variable domain, remainder taken from reference TRBV3-1 and TRBJ2-2, is DTAVSQTPKYLVTQMGNDKSIKCEQNLGHDTMYWYKQDSKKFLKIMFSYNNKELIINETVPNRFSPKSPDKAHLNLHINSLELGDSAVYFCASSQQGRRRGELFFGEGSRLTVL.